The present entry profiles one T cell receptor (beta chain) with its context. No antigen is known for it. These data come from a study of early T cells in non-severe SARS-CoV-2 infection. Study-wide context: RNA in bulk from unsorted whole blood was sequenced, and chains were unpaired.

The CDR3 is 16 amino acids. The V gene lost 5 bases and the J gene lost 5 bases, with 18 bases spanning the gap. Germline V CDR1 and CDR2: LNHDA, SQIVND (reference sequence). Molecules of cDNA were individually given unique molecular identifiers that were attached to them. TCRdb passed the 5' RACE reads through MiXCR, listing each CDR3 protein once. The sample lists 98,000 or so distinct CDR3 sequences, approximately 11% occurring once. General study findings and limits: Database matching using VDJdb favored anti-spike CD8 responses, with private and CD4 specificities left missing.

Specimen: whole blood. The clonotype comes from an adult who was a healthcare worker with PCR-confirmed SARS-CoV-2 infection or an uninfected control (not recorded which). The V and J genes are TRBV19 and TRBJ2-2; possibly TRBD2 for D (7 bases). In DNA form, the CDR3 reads TGTGCCAGTAGTCGCTCGGGGGGCGCGTTGACCGGGGAGCTGTTTTTT. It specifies CASSRSGGALTGELFF.